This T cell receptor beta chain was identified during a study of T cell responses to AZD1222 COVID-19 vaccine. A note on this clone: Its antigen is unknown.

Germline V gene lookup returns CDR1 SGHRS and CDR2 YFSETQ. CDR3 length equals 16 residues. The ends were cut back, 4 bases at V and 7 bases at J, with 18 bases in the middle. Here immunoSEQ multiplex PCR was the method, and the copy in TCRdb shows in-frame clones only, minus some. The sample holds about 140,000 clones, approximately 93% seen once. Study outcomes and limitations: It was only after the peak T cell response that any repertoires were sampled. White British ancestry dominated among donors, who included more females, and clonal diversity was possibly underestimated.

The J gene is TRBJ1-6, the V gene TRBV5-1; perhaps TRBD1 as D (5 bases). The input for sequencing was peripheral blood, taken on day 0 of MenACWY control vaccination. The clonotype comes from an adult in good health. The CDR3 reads CASSVDPGSRNSPLHF. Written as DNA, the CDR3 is TGCGCCAGCAGCGTGGACCCAGGGTCAAGGAATTCACCCCTCCACTTT. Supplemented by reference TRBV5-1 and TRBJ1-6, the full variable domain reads KAGVTQTPRYLIKTRGQQVTLSCSPISGHRSVSWYQQTPGQGLQFLFEYFSETQRNKGNFPGRFSGRQFSNSRSEMNVSTLELGDSALYLCASSVDPGSRNSPLHFGNGTRLTVT.